These 18 T cell receptor beta chains were sequenced from one sample in a study of blood T cell repertoires in COVID-19. The repertoire was sequenced with immunoSEQ multiplex PCR; TCRdb's copy has only in-frame clones and lacks some. Among approximately 28,000 clones listed, 90% to 95% were seen once. Material: peripheral blood. These receptors were collected from a woman in her 70s with COVID-19, enrolled during active disease.

The CDR3 loop reads CASSSVRTNTYEQYF. CDR3 coding DNA: TGTGCCAGCAGCTCAGTAAGGACTAACACCTACGAGCAGTACTTC. The chain recombines TRBV11-2 with TRBJ2-7; D may be TRBD2 (6 bases). The germline CDR1 and CDR2 sequences are SGHAT and FQNNGV. V was clipped by 4 bases and J by 2 bases, with 15 bases between them. This CDR3 comprises 15 residues.

The chain carries TRBV28 and TRBJ2-3; D remains unclear. Trimming took off 3 bases at V and 0 bases at J, with 10 bases between the two ends. From germline, CDR1 is MDHEN and CDR2 SYDVKM. The CDR3 sequence is 15 residues long. The CDR3 nucleotides read TGTGCCAGCAGTTTCCCCGGTGCTAGCACAGATACGCAGTATTTT. This codes for CASSFPGASTDTQYF.

The V gene is TRBV3-1 (or the pseudogene TRBV3-2), the J gene TRBJ2-1; D call uncertain. This CDR3 comprises 17 residues. Trimming removed 0 bases at V and 0 bases at J, with 12 bases between. Germline V gene lookup returns CDR1 LGHDT and CDR2 YNNKEL (reference sequence). The CDR3 protein is CASSQEGTASSYNEQFF. DNA for the CDR3: TGTGCCAGCAGCCAAGAGGGCACAGCCAGCTCCTACAATGAGCAGTTCTTC.

This chain joins TRBV19 and TRBJ2-1; TRBD2 agrees at 16 bases. Germline CDR1 LNHDA, CDR2 SQIVND (reference sequence). The CDR3 has 18 amino acids. The trim removed 6 bases at V and 5 bases at J, leaving 10 bases unmatched. CDR3 amino acids: CASRRTGTSGRGNNEQFF. DNA for the CDR3: TGTGCCAGTAGACGAACCGGGACTAGCGGGAGGGGTAACAATGAGCAGTTCTTC.

The CDR3 bases are TGTGCCAGCAGCCAAGAGGGCGGGAGGGAAAATACGCAGTATTTT. Amino acid sequence: CASSQEGGRENTQYF. The V gene is TRBV4-2, the J gene TRBJ2-3, with 9 bases identical to TRBD2. Looked up from germline, CDR1 is LGHNA and CDR2 is YNFKEQ. With 0 bases clipped from V and 7 bases from J, the junction kept 5 bases outside the gene matches. The CDR3 loop spans 15 amino acids.

The chain recombines TRBV11-2 with TRBJ1-6; 7 bases align to TRBD1. The V gene end was trimmed by 5 bases and the J gene end by 7 bases; junction bases not matched to a gene: 5. There are 14 residues in the CDR3. Germline assignment: CDR1 SGHAT and CDR2 FQNNGV. The CDR3 loop is CASSPRGSNSPLHF. In DNA form, the CDR3 reads TGTGCCAGCAGCCCCAGGGGGTCGAATTCACCCCTCCACTTT.

This rearrangement joins TRBV9 to TRBJ2-3, with a possible D match to TRBD2 (5 bases). The CDR3 covers 15 residues. In germline, CDR1 is SGDLS, CDR2 YYNGEE. V lost 1 base, J lost 4 bases, and 13 bases lay in between. The CDR3: CASSVNTGSSDTQYF. The CDR3 DNA sequence: TGTGCCAGCAGCGTAAATACGGGATCGTCAGATACGCAGTATTTT. Together with reference TRBV9 and TRBJ2-3, the CDR3 gives the full variable domain: DSGVTQTPKHLITATGQRVTLRCSPRSGDLSVYWYQQSLDQGLQFLIQYYNGEERAKGNILERFSAQQFPDLHSELNLSSLELGDSALYFCASSVNTGSSDTQYFGPGTRLTVL.

V is TRBV4-2 and J is TRBJ1-1; maybe TRBD1 (5 bases). V was pared by 5 bases and J by 3 bases, with 16 bases between. In germline, CDR1 is LGHNA, CDR2 YNFKEQ. This CDR3 spans 15 amino acids. The CDR3 spells CASSIGLGGDTEAFF. In DNA, the CDR3 is TGTGCCAGCAGCATCGGACTGGGGGGAGACACTGAAGCTTTCTTT.

J is TRBJ1-6 and V is TRBV19; the D gene is possibly TRBD1 (6 bases). The CDR3 covers 15 residues. V lost 7 bases and J 10 bases, leaving 20 bases between the germline ends. Per germline, CDR1 LNHDA and CDR2 SQIVND (reference sequence). CDR3 bases: TGTGCCAGTAAAACCAGACAGGAGTTAGGATCACCCCTCCACTTT. Translated, it gives CASKTRQELGSPLHF.

The rearrangement uses TRBV4-3 and TRBJ2-2; 7 nucleotides align to TRBD2. With 2 bases clipped from V and 1 base from J, the junction kept 4 bases outside the gene matches. This CDR3 is 16 amino acids long. Looked up from germline, CDR1 is LGHNA and CDR2 is YSLEER. CDR3 DNA sequence: TGCGCCAGCAGCCAATACTTAGCGGGGAACACCGGGGAGCTGTTTTTT. The encoded protein is CASSQYLAGNTGELFF.

This clone showed up just once. The chain joins TRBV11-2 to TRBJ1-5; TRBD1 aligns across 7 bases. This CDR3 contains 19 residues. CDR1 and CDR2 from the germline V gene are SGHAT and FQNNGV. V shed 6 bases, J shed 2 bases, and the junction held 19 bases outside the gene matches. CDR3 loop: CASSPRTIGQDSRNQPQHF. CDR3 in DNA: TGTGCCAGCAGTCCTCGTACGATCGGACAGGATAGTCGCAATCAGCCCCAGCATTTT.

V usage is TRBV18 and J usage is TRBJ1-5, with D tentatively TRBD1 (5 bases). Trimming took off 4 bases at V and 5 bases at J, with 18 bases between the two ends. The CDR3 is 16 residues long. Germline V lookup: CDR1 KGHSH, CDR2 LQKENI. The CDR3 DNA follows: TGTGCCAGCTCACGGAATCGGGGCAGGGAGGATCAGCCCCAGCATTTT. This sequence encodes CASSRNRGREDQPQHF. Filled out from reference TRBV18 and TRBJ1-5, the complete variable domain reads NAGVMQNPRHLVRRRGQEARLRCSPMKGHSHVYWYRQLPEEGLKFMVYLQKENIIDESGMPKERFSAEFPKEGPSILRIQQVVRGDSAAYFCASSRNRGREDQPQHFGDGTRLSIL.

The chain links TRBV15 to TRBJ2-5, with D hard to call. Between the trimmed V and J ends, which lost 0 bases and 5 bases, there was a span of 19 bases. CDR3 size: 17 residues. Germline V CDR1 and CDR2: LNHNV, YYDKDF (reference sequence). DNA of the CDR3: TGTGCCACCAGCAGAGATACTCCCGACTTGAGCTGGGAGACCCAGTACTTC. Translating gives CATSRDTPDLSWETQYF.

In DNA form, the CDR3 reads TGCGCCAGCAGCCCCTACTCCGGGACAGTCTATGGCTACACCTTC. Amino acids: CASSPYSGTVYGYTF. The chain uses TRBV4-1 and TRBJ1-2, with 7 bases fitting TRBD1. Germline values: CDR1 MGHRA, CDR2 YSYEKL. V lost 4 bases to trimming and J lost 4 bases; unmatched junction nucleotides: 9. The CDR3 runs to 15 residues.

The chain is built from TRBV5-1 and TRBJ2-2; D perhaps matches TRBD1 (7 bases). CDR3 length: 15 residues. Germline V lookup: CDR1 SGHRS, CDR2 YFSETQ. The V end lost 3 bases, the J end lost 4 bases, and 13 bases lay between the germline ends. CDR3 nucleotide sequence: TGCGCCAGCAGCTGGCAGGGGGGAATCACCGGGGAGCTGTTTTTT. Protein: CASSWQGGITGELFF.

The chain has TRBV6-5 and TRBJ2-7, with TRBD1 identical over 7 bases. CDR3 length: 16 residues. Germline loops: CDR1 MNHEY, CDR2 SVGAGI. Trimming at V came to 0 bases and at J to 5 bases, leaving 10 bases not matched to a gene. CDR3 sequence: CASSYSRLTGDHEQYF. Here the CDR3 DNA reads TGTGCCAGCAGTTACTCGCGCTTAACAGGGGACCACGAGCAGTACTTC.

The gene calls are TRBV19 and TRBJ1-2, with TRBD1 identical over 8 bases. V shed 10 bases, J shed 3 bases, and the junction held 10 bases outside the gene matches. This CDR3 region has 14 residues. Per the germline V gene, CDR1 is LNHDA and CDR2 is SQIVND (reference sequence). This CDR3 is CATTAAGGDYGYTF. DNA of the CDR3: TGTGCCACCACTGCGGCAGGGGGCGACTATGGCTACACCTTC.

V gene TRBV10-3 combines with J gene TRBJ1-1; 8 bases align to TRBD1. Germline loops: CDR1 ENHRY, CDR2 SYGVKD. Unmatched junction bases numbered 7, after V lost 0 bases and J lost 1 base. This CDR3 is 17 amino acids long. The CDR3 is CAISESRQGASNTEAFF. CDR3 DNA sequence: TGTGCCATCAGTGAGTCGAGGCAGGGGGCTTCGAACACTGAAGCTTTCTTT.